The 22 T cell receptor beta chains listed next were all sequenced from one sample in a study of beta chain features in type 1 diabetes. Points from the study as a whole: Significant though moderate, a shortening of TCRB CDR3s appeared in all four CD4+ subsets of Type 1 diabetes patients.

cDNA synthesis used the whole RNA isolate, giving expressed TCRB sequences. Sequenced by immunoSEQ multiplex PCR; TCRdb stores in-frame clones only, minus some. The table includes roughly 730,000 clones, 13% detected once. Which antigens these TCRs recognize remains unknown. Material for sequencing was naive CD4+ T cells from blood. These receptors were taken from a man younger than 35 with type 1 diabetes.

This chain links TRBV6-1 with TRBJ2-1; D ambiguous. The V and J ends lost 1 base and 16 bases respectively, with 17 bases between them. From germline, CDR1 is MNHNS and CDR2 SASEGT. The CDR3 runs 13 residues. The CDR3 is CASSEGRLDKGFF. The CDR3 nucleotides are TGTGCCAGCAGTGAAGGTCGTCTAGACAAGGGTTTCTTC.

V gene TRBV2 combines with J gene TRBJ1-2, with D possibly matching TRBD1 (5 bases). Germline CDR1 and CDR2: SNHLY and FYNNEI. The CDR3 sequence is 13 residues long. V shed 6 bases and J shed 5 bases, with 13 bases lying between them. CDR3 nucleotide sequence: TGTGCCAGCAGCTCGCTGGGGGAATATGGCTACACCTTC. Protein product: CASSSLGEYGYTF.

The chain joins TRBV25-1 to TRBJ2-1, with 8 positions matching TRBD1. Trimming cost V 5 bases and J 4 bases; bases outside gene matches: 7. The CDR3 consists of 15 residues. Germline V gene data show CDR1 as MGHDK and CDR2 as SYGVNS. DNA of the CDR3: TGTGCCAGCAGTTACACGGACAGGGCATACAATGAGCAGTTCTTC. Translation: CASSYTDRAYNEQFF.

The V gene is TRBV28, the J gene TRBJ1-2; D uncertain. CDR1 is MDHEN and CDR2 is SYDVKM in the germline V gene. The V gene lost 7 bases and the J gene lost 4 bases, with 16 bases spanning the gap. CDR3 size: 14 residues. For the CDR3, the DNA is TGTGCCAGCAAGTTAGTTCTGGTTGGCTATGGCTACACCTTC. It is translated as CASKLVLVGYGYTF.

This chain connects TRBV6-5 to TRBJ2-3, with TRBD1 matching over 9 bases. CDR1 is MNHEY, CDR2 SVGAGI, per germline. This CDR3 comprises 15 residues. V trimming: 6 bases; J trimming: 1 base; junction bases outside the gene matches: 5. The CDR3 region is CASRKQGAGTDTQYF. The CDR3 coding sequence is TGTGCCAGCAGGAAACAGGGGGCTGGCACAGATACGCAGTATTTT.

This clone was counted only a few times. CDR3 protein: CASRIGTGLTPIYF. The CDR3 DNA follows: TGTGCCAGCCGGATCGGGACAGGGCTTACCCCCATATATTTT. The rearrangement joins TRBV13 to TRBJ1-3; 9 bases agree with TRBD1. Germline CDR1 and CDR2: PRHDT and FYEKMQ (reference sequence). The length of the CDR3 is 14 residues. Unmatched junction bases numbered 13, after V lost 8 bases and J lost 11 bases.

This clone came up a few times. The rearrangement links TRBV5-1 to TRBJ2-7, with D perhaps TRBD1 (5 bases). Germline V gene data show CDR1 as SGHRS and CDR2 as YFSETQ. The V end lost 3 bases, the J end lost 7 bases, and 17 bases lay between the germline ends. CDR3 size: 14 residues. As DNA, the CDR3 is TGCGCCAGCAGCTCGGCGACAGCTCCAAGGGAGCAGTACTTC. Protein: CASSSATAPREQYF.

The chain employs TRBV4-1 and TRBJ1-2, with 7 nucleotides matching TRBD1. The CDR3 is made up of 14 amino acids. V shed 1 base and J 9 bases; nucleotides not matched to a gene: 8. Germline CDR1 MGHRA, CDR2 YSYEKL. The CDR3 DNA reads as TGCGCCAGCAGCCAAGCAGCACCGGGACAGAGCTACACCTTC. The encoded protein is CASSQAAPGQSYTF.

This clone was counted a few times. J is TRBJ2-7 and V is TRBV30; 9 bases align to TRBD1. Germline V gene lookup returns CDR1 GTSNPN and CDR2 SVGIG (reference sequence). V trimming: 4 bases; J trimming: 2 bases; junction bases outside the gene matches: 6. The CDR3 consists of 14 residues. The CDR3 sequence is CAWKRQGGTYEQYF. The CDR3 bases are TGTGCCTGGAAAAGACAGGGGGGCACCTACGAGCAGTACTTC.

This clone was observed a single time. The chain's CDR3 is CASSYGRTTYNSPLHF. The CDR3 DNA follows: TGTGCCAGCAGCTACGGACGGACGACCTATAATTCACCCCTCCACTTT. V is TRBV6-5 and J is TRBJ1-6; D not certain. Trimming cost V 6 bases and J 2 bases, with 14 bases left between them. The germline V gene has CDR1 MNHEY and CDR2 SVGAGI. The CDR3 covers 16 residues.

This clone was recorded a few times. CDR3 loop: CASRGGQEEYNEQFF. The CDR3 coding sequence is TGTGCCAGCAGGGGAGGACAGGAGGAATACAATGAGCAGTTCTTC. V gene TRBV27 combines with J gene TRBJ2-1; D is possibly TRBD1 (7 bases). The CDR3 covers 15 residues. Trimming left V 6 bases short and J 4 bases short, with 16 bases between. Germline-derived CDR1 and CDR2 are MNHEY and SMNVEV (reference sequence).

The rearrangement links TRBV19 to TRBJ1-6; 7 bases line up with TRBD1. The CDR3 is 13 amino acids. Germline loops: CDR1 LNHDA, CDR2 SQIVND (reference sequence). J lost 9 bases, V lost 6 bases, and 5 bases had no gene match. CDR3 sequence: CASRQGTGSPLHF. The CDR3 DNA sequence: TGTGCCAGTAGACAGGGGACGGGTTCACCCCTCCACTTT.

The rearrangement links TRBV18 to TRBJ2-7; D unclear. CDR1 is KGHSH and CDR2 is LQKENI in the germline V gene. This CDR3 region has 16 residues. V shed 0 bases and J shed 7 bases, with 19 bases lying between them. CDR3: CASSPPNPWSFREQYF. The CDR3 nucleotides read TGTGCCAGCTCACCACCGAATCCGTGGTCCTTTCGGGAGCAGTACTTC.

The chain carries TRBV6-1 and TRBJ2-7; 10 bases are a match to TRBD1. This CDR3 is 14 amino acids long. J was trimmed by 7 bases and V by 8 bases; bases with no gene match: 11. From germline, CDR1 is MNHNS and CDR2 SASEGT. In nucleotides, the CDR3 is TGTGCCAGCCTCGACAGGGGGCGCTTCTGGGAGCAGTACTTC. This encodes CASLDRGRFWEQYF.

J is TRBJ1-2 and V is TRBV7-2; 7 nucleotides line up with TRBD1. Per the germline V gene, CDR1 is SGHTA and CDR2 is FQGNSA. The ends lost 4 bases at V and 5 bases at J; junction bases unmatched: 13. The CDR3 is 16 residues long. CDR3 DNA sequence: TGTGCCAGCAGCTCCTCAGAGGCCACAGGGGCATATGGCTACACCTTC. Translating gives CASSSSEATGAYGYTF.

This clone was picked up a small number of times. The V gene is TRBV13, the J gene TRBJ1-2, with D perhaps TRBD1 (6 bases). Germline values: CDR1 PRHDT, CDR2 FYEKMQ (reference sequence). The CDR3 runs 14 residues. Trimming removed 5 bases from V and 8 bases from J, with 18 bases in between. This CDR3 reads CASSPLRDTDGYTF. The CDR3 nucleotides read TGTGCCAGCAGCCCCCTCCGGGACACGGACGGCTACACCTTC.

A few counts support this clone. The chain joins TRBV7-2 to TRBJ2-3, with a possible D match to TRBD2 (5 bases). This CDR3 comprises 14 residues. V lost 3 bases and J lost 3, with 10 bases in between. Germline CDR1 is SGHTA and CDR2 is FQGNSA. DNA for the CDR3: TGTGCCAGCAGCTTTTCGGGGTCAACAGATACGCAGTATTTT. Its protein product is CASSFSGSTDTQYF.

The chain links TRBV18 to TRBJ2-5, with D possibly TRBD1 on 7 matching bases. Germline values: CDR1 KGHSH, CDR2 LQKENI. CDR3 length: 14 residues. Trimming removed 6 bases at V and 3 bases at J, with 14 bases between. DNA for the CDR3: TGTGCCAGCTCCCGAGGAGGGACAGAAGAGACCCAGTACTTC. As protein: CASSRGGTEETQYF.

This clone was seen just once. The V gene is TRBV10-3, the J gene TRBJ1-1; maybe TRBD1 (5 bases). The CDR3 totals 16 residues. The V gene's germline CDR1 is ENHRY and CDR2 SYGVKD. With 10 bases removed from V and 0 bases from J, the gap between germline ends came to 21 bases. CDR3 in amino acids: CATALGGGMVNTEAFF. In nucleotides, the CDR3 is TGTGCCACCGCGTTAGGTGGGGGAATGGTGAACACTGAAGCTTTCTTT.

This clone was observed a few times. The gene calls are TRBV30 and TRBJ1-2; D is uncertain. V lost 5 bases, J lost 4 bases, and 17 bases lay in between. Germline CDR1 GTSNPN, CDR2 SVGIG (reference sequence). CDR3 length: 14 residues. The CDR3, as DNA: TGTGCCTGGCTTGGCGCGATCGGAAGCTATGGCTACACCTTC. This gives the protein CAWLGAIGSYGYTF.

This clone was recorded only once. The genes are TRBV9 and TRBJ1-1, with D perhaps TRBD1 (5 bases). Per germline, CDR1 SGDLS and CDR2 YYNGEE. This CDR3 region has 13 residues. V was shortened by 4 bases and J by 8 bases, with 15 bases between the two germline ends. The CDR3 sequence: CASSPQGVGEAFF. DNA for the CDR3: TGTGCCAGCAGCCCCCAGGGTGTTGGGGAAGCTTTCTTT.

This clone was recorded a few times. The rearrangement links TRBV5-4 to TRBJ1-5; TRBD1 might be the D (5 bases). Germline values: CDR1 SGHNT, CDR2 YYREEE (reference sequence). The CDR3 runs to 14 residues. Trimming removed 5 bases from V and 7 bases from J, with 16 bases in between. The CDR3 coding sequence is TGTGCCAGCAGTCGTCAGGGTCGCGGACAGCCCCAGCATTTT. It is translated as CASSRQGRGQPQHF.